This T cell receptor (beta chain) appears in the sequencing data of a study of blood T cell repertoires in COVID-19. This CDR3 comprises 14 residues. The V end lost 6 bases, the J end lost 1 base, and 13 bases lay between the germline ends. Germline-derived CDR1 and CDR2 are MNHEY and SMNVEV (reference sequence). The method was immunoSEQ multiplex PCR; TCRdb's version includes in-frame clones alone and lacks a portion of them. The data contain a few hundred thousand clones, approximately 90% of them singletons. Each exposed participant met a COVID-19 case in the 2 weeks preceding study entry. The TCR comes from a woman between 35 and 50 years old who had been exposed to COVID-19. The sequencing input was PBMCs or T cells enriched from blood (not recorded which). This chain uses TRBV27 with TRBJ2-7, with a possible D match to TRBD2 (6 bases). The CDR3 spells CASREGLGSYEQYF. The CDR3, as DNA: TGTGCCAGCAGGGAGGGATTGGGGTCCTACGAGCAGTACTTC.